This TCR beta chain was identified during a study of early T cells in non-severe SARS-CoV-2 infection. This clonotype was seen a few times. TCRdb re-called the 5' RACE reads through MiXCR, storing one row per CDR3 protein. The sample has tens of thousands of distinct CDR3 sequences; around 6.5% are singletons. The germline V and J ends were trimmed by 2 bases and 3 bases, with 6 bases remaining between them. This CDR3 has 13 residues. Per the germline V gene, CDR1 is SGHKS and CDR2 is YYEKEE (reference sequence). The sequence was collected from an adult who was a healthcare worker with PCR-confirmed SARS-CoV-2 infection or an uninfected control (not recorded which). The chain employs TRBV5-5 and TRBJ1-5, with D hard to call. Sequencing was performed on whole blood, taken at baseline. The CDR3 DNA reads TGTGCCAGCAGCTTTGGAATCAATCAGCCCCAGCATTTT. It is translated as CASSFGINQPQHF. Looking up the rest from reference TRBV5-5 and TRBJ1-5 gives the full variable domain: DAGVTQSPTHLIKTRGQQVTLRCSPISGHKSVSWYQQVLGQGPQFIFQYYEKEERGRGNFPDRFSARQFPNYSSELNVNALLLGDSALYLCASSFGINQPQHFGDGTRLSIL.